Detailed here is one TCR beta chain. Germline V gene sequence: CDR1 SGHTA, CDR2 FQGTGA. The CDR3 spans 16 residues. The data originate from a study of tumor-infiltrating lymphocytes in oesophageal squamous cell carcinoma. Using its own MiXCR run on the PCR reads, TCRdb lists one record per CDR3 protein. The table includes more than 15,000 distinct CDR3 sequences, around 40% detected once. Sequencing was performed on normal esophageal tissue next to the tumor. The receptor comes from a female donor with esophageal squamous cell carcinoma. The chain carries TRBV7-3 and TRBJ1-1; 10 bases align to TRBD2. Gene TRBJ2-1 matches the end of the DNA better, so the J call may be wrong. CDR3 loop: CASSLRAGGSYNEQFF. The CDR3 bases are TGTGCCAGCAGCTTAAGAGCGGGAGGGTCCTACAATGAGCAGTTCTTC.